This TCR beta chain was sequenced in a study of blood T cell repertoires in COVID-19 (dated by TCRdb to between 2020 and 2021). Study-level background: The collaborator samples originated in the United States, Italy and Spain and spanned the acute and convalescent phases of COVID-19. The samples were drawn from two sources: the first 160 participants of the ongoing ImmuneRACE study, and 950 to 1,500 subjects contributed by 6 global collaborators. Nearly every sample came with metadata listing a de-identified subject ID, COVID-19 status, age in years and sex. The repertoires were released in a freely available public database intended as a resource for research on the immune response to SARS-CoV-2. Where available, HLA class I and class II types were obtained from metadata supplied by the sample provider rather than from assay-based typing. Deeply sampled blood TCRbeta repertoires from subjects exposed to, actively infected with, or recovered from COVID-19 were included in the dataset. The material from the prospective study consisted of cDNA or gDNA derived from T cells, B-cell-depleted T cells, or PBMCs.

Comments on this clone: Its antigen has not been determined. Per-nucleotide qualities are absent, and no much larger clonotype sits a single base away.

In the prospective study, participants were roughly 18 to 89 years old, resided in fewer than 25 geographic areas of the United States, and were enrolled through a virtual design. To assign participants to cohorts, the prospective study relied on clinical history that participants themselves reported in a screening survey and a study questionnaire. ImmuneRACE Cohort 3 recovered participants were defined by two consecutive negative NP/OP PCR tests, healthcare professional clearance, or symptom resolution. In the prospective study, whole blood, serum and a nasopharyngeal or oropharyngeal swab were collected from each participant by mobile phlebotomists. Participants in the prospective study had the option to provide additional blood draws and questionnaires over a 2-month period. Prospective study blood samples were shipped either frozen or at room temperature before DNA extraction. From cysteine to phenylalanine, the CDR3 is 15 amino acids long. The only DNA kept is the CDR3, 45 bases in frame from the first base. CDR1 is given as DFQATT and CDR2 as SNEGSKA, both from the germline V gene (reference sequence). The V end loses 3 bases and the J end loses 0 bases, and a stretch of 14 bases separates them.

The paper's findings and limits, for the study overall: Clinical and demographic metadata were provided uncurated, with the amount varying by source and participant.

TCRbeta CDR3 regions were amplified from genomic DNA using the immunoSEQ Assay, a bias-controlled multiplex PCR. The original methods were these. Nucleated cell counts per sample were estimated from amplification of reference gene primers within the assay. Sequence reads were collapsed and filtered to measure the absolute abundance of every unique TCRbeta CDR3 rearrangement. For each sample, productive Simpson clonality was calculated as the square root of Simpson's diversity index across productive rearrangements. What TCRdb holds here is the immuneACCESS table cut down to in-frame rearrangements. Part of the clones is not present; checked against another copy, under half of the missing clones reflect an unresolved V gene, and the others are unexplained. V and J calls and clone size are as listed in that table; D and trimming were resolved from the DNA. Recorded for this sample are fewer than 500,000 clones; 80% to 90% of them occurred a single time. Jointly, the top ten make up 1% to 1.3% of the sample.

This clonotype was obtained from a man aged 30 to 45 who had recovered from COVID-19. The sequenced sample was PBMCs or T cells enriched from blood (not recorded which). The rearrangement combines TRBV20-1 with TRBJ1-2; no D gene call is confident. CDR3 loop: CSASYGGAPNYGYTF. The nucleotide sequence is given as TGCAGTGCTAGTTACGGAGGAGCTCCTAACTATGGCTACACCTTC.